Listed below are T cell receptor beta chains from one sample, sequenced in a study of blood T cell repertoires in COVID-19. TCRdb keeps only in-frame clones here, not all; method: immunoSEQ multiplex PCR. The sample includes around 150,000 clones, around 93% of them seen just once. Sequenced material: peripheral blood. All receptors derive from a young man with COVID-19, enrolled during active disease. CDR3s leave out the opening cysteine and the closing phenylalanine or tryptophan. Rows give clone size only sometimes, using once, few, many, or a class for an expanded clone.

TRBV15	TRBJ2-5	.	ATSRDRHSGETQY
TRBV19	TRBJ2-1	.	ASTSLAGGYNEQF
TRBV19	TRBJ1-5	few	ASLGQVWNQPQH
TRBV19	TRBJ1-1	.	ASSRDILNTEAF
TRBV7-9	TRBJ1-1	.	ASSFDGRTEAF
TRBV6-5	TRBJ2-5	.	ASSYSGQETQY
TRBV29-1	TRBJ2-1	.	SVASSSDSYNEQF
TRBV2	TRBJ1-3	.	ASKSRGLGNTIY
TRBV24-1	TRBJ2-3	.	ATSEPDRGYTDTQY
TRBV27	TRBJ2-7	.	ASREEQGTPYEQY
TRBV5-4	TRBJ2-1	.	ASSLDLGPVGYNEQF
TRBV27	TRBJ2-7	once	ASSLLGQGAKEQY
TRBV6-2/TRBV6-3	TRBJ1-1	.	ASSLEQQPNTEAF
TRBV24-1	TRBJ2-1	.	ATSDLGGFYNEQF
TRBV6-2/TRBV6-3	TRBJ2-7	.	ASSYSLGGGTYEQY
TRBV5-1	TRBJ1-1	.	ASSPRTGPNTEAF
TRBV7-2	TRBJ1-4	few	ASSLTRANEKLF
TRBV23-1	TRBJ1-4	.	ASSQSSFGQALLATNEKLF
TRBV18	TRBJ2-1	.	ASSPPGSDEQF
TRBV5-4	TRBJ1-4	.	ASSLALGGPNEKLF
TRBV28	TRBJ2-2	.	ASNPGTANTGELF
TRBV5-5	TRBJ2-5	.	ASSYPHGSNQETQY
TRBV28	TRBJ2-7	.	ASRTSGARPYEQY
TRBV14	TRBJ2-2	.	ASRPLGQGDTGELF
TRBV20-1	TRBJ2-1	.	SAYRGYEQF
TRBV11-3	TRBJ1-1	.	ASSLAGTEAF
TRBV28	TRBJ2-2	.	ASSLQGAYGELF
TRBV7-9	TRBJ1-6	.	ASRQDNSPLH
TRBV7-2	TRBJ2-3	.	ASSRTSGGYTQY
TRBV5-1	TRBJ1-1	.	ASSLTLSTGVASYTEAF
TRBV27	TRBJ1-5	.	ASSLRRGGQPQH
TRBV6-5	TRBJ2-7	.	ASSLGLLYEQY
TRBV19	TRBJ1-5	.	ASSIDGRGFYQPQH
TRBV7-2	TRBJ1-1	.	ASSLDLPTGMNTEAF
TRBV11-2	TRBJ2-5	.	ASSLDHAMQY
TRBV4-3	TRBJ2-1	.	ASSQQEGTWNEQF
TRBV7-3	TRBJ1-1	.	ASSLQGGNTEAF
TRBV5-4	TRBJ2-7	.	ASSLGGTGSYEQY
TRBV10-3	TRBJ2-7	.	AISVLTGTYEQY
TRBV28	TRBJ1-6	once	ASTQGGGKSPLH
TRBV25-1	TRBJ2-2	.	ASSEMREANTGELF